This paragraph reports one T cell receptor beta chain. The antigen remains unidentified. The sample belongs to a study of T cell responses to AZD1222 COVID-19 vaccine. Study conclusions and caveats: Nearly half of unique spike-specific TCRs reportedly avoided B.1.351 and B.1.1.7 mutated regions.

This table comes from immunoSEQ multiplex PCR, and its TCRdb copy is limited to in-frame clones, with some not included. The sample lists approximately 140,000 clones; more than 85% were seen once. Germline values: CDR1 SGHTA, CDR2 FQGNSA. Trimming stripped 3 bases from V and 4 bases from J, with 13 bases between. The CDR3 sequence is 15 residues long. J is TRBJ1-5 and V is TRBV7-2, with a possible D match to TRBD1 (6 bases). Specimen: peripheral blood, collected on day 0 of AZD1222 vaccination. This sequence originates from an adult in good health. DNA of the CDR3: TGTGCCAGCAGCTTGTGGGGGCTCGGGAATCAGCCCCAGCATTTT. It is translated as CASSLWGLGNQPQHF.